The 17 T cell receptor beta chains listed next were all sequenced from one sample in a study of Graves' ophthalmopathy and Graves' hyperthyroidism. Amplifying from RNA transcripts, the study obtained TCR beta CDR3 regions. Scientists carried out first-round RT-PCR using HTBI primers and then a second-round multiplex PCR. TCRdb independently ran MiXCR on the multiplex PCR reads; one entry per CDR3 protein. Among over 650,000 distinct CDR3 sequences listed, under 50% were seen once. Sequenced: peripheral blood. These receptors originate from an adult man with Graves' ophthalmopathy.

The V call is TRBV25-1, the J call TRBJ1-1; D possibly corresponds to TRBD1 (5 bases). This CDR3 has 15 residues. V was pared by 4 bases and J by 0 bases, with 12 bases between. CDR1 is MGHDK and CDR2 is SYGVNS in the germline V gene. As DNA, the CDR3 is TGTGCCAGCAGTGCTGTCCGGGGCTTGAACACTGAAGCTTTCTTT. Translation gives CASSAVRGLNTEAFF.

This clonotype was counted many times. The chain couples TRBV28 to TRBJ1-6; unclear D gene. The CDR3 is made up of 13 amino acids. Trimming took 3 bases from V and 7 from J, leaving 7 bases between them. The germline CDR1 and CDR2 sequences are MDHEN and SYDVKM. The CDR3 nucleotides read TGTGCCAGCAGTTTCAAGTTGAATTCACCCCTCCACTTT. Translation: CASSFKLNSPLHF.

The sample holds a few counts of this clonotype. The chain links TRBV6-2 or TRBV6-3 to TRBJ2-7; the D gene is possibly TRBD2 (6 bases). Germline V gene sequence: CDR1 MNHEY, CDR2 SVGEGT. With 7 bases removed from V and 2 bases from J, the gap between germline ends came to 15 bases. The CDR3 totals 14 residues. CDR3 in amino acids: CASTRGADPYEQYF. DNA for the CDR3: TGTGCCAGCACTCGCGGGGCTGATCCCTACGAGCAGTACTTC.

CDR3 nucleotides: TGCGCCAGCAGCCAAGATGGTGGCCTAGCGGGATCCTACGAGCAGTACTTC. It translates to CASSQDGGLAGSYEQYF. The V call is TRBV4-1, the J call TRBJ2-7, with 9 bases identical to TRBD2. Unmatched junction bases numbered 7, after V lost 0 bases and J lost 1 base. Germline CDR1 reads MGHRA; CDR2 reads YSYEKL. The CDR3 contains 17 residues.

The chain links TRBV6-5 to TRBJ2-2; 7 nucleotides agree with TRBD1. Germline CDR1 MNHEY, CDR2 SVGAGI. CDR3 length: 15 amino acids. The junction had 7 bases not matched to a gene; V was cut back by 2 bases and J by 7 bases. CDR3 coding DNA: TGTGCCAGCAGTTACGGCTACAGGGGAAGCGGGGAGCTGTTTTTT. Its protein is CASSYGYRGSGELFF.

V and J are TRBV30 and TRBJ1-1, with 7 bases identical to TRBD1. This CDR3 has 13 residues. V was pared by 1 base and J by 5 bases, with 4 bases of the junction left unmatched. Germline CDR1 and CDR2: GTSNPN and SVGIG (reference sequence). CDR3 loop: CAWSGGGETEAFF. Here the CDR3 DNA reads TGTGCCTGGAGTGGAGGGGGCGAAACTGAAGCTTTCTTT.

This clonotype occurred a few times. CDR3 loop: CASSQGGLGSYEQYF. The CDR3 coding sequence is TGCGCCAGCAGCCAAGGTGGTTTGGGCTCCTACGAGCAGTACTTC. The chain joins TRBV4-3 to TRBJ2-7, with D unclear. V was clipped by 1 base and J by 0 bases, with 10 bases between them. The CDR3 is 15 residues long. From germline, CDR1 is LGHNA and CDR2 YSLEER.

This clonotype came up once. Given a much more abundant clone one base away, this may be a read error. This chain uses TRBV7-2 with TRBJ1-2; 8 bases are a match to TRBD1. The CDR3 loop spans 16 amino acids. Germline CDR1 SGHTA, CDR2 FQGNSA. CDR3 in amino acids: CAGSFKQGETNYGYTF. DNA of the CDR3: TGTGCCGGCAGCTTTAAACAGGGGGAAACTAACTATGGCTACACCTTC.

As concerns this clonotype: In this CDR3 the conserved last residue, phenylalanine or tryptophan, is missing, so a read error is likely. V usage is TRBV7-9 and J usage is TRBJ1-2; 7 positions agree with TRBD1. V was clipped by 9 bases and J by 4 bases; unmatched bases: 11. CDR1 and CDR2 from the germline V gene are SEHNR and FQNEAQ (reference sequence). The CDR3 has 14 amino acids. CDR3 sequence: CASSITGAVYGYTL. The CDR3 bases are TGTGCCAGTAGTATCACAGGGGCGGTCTATGGCTACACCCTC.

Of note for this clonotype: A much more abundant neighbour one base away suggests this may be a read error. This chain connects TRBV7-9 to TRBJ2-7; no reliable D call. The CDR3 spans 13 residues. The V gene's germline CDR1 is SEHNR and CDR2 FQNEAQ (reference sequence). Trimming cost V 5 bases and J 2 bases, with 10 bases left between them. The CDR3 bases are TGTGCCAGCAGCCGCGTGCTCCCCTACGAGCAGTACTTC. The encoded protein is CASSRVLPYEQYF.

This sequence joins TRBV10-3 and TRBJ1-6; D gene unclear. Germline V gives CDR1 ENHRY, CDR2 SYGVKD. With 4 bases removed from V and 5 bases from J, the gap between germline ends came to 12 bases. The CDR3 loop spans 15 amino acids. This CDR3 is CAISGSRGNNSPLHF. Here the CDR3 DNA reads TGTGCCATCAGTGGAAGTCGCGGGAATAATTCACCCCTCCACTTT.

To note about this clonotype: At one of its ends the junction is not consistent with the germline gene, which may arise from a read error. CDR3 in DNA: TGCGGTGCTGGACGACGGGAGCAAGAGACCCAGTACTTC. It translates to CGAGRREQETQYF. This chain connects TRBV20-1 to TRBJ2-5; D may be TRBD2 (6 bases). The CDR3 runs 13 residues. From germline, CDR1 is DFQATT and CDR2 SNEGSKA (reference sequence).

This clonotype was observed once. The V gene is TRBV29-1, the J gene TRBJ1-2; 7 bases match TRBD1. This CDR3 has 14 amino acids. From germline, CDR1 is SQVTM and CDR2 ANQGSEA. J lost 4 bases, V lost 0 bases, and 5 bases had no gene match. CDR3 amino acids: CSVEDPQGGYGYTF. CDR3 coding DNA: TGCAGCGTTGAAGATCCTCAGGGGGGCTATGGCTACACCTTC.

This clonotype was seen ten or more times. The V call is TRBV7-2, the J call TRBJ2-5, with D maybe TRBD2 (6 bases). Germline V gene data show CDR1 as SGHTA and CDR2 as FQGNSA. Between the trimmed V and J ends, which lost 1 base and 5 bases, there was a span of 14 bases. This CDR3 is built from 15 residues. For the CDR3, the DNA is TGTGCCAGCAGCTTAGGATCGGCCCGGGGGGAGACCCAGTACTTC. The encoded protein is CASSLGSARGETQYF.

The chain carries TRBV12-3 or TRBV12-4 and TRBJ2-7, with D perhaps matching TRBD2 (7 bases). The CDR3 consists of 16 residues. V lost 6 bases and J lost 3, with 21 bases in between. The CDR3 coding sequence is TGTGCCAGCAGCCAGATAGGGGGGGGCTATGGCTACGAGCAGTACTTC. It translates to CASSQIGGGYGYEQYF.

V gene TRBV15 combines with J gene TRBJ1-2, with unresolved D. Germline CDR1 is LNHNV and CDR2 is YYDKDF (reference sequence). The V gene lost 3 bases and the J gene lost 0 bases, with 8 bases spanning the gap. The CDR3 spans 14 residues. CDR3 sequence: CATSSAQTNYGYTF. CDR3 sequence (DNA): TGTGCCACCAGCAGCGCACAGACTAACTATGGCTACACCTTC.

This clonotype came up many times. J is TRBJ2-5 and V is TRBV2, with TRBD1 matching 9 bases. This CDR3 spans 14 amino acids. Germline-derived CDR1 and CDR2 are SNHLY and FYNNEI. V shed 6 bases and J 5 bases; nucleotides not matched to a gene: 7. DNA of the CDR3: TGTGCCAGCAGGGCGACAGGGGGACGGGAGACCCAGTACTTC. Amino acid sequence: CASRATGGRETQYF.